This paragraph covers one T cell receptor (beta chain) sequence. These data come from a study of PD-1 blockade in classical Hodgkin lymphoma. Trimming shortened V by 0 bases and J by 5 bases, and 10 bases separated the two germline ends. This CDR3 is built from 14 residues. Per the germline V gene, CDR1 is LNHNV and CDR2 is YYDKDF (reference sequence). Indicated time point: cycle 4 day 1 (C4D1), after less than seven weeks of nivolumab. The patients all showed relapse after autologous stem cell transplantation, while their brentuximab vedotin exposure varied. Starting with thawed PBMCs, CD4+ T cells were purified by magnetic negative selection. Clones were read by immunoSEQ multiplex PCR, and TCRdb kept only the in-frame ones, dropping some. This sample has tens of thousands of clones; 80% occur once, and the top ten carry 2.5% to 3.5%.

This sequence was found in a human donor with classical Hodgkin lymphoma. This chain joins TRBV15 and TRBJ1-2; D remains unclear. The sequencing here drew on CD4+ T cells from blood, taken before the fourth cycle of nivolumab. Written as DNA, the CDR3 is TGTGCCACCAGCAGAGACAGTCTAGTGTATGGCTACACCTTC. Protein: CATSRDSLVYGYTF.